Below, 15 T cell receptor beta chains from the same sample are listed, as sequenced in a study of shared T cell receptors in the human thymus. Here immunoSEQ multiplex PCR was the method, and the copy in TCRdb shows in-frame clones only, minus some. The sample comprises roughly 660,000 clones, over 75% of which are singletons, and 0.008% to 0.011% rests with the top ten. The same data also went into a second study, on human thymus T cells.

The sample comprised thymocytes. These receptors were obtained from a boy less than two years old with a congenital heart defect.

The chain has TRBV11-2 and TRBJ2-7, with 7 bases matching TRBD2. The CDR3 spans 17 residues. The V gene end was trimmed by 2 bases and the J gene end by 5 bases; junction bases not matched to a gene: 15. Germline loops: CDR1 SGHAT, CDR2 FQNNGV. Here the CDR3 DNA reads TGTGCCAGCAGCTTACACCGGGTGCGGGAGAGCGGTGACGAGCAGTACTTC. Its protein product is CASSLHRVRESGDEQYF.

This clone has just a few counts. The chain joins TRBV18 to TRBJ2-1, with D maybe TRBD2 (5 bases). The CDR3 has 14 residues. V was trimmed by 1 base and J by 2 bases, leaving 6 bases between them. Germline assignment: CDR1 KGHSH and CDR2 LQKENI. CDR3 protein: CASSPRGAYNEQFF. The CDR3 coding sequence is TGTGCCAGCTCACCACGGGGAGCCTACAATGAGCAGTTCTTC.

CDR3 sequence reads: CAISATFSYEQYF. The CDR3 nucleotides read TGTGCCATCAGTGCGACATTCTCCTACGAGCAGTACTTC. This chain connects TRBV10-3 to TRBJ2-7; unclear D gene. Trimming took off 4 bases at V and 0 bases at J, with 7 bases between the two ends. The CDR3 sequence is 13 residues long. CDR1 and CDR2 (germline): ENHRY, SYGVKD.

This CDR3 reads CASSSNRDRGNIQYF. Here the CDR3 DNA reads TGTGCCAGCAGCTCCAACCGGGACAGGGGGAACATTCAGTACTTC. V and J are TRBV5-4 and TRBJ2-4, with 11 bases fitting TRBD1. CDR3 length equals 15 residues. V shed 3 bases, J shed 7 bases, and the junction held 6 bases outside the gene matches. Germline loops: CDR1 SGHNT, CDR2 YYREEE (reference sequence).

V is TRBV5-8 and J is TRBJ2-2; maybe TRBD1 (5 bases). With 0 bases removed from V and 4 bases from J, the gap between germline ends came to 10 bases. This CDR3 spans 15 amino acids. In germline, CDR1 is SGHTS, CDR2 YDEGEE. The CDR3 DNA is TGTGCCAGCAGCTTGGAAGGGGTGGGCACCGGGGAGCTGTTTTTT. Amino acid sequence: CASSLEGVGTGELFF.

As DNA, the CDR3 is TGTGCCAGTAGTGGACAGGGGCTCGATGAAAAACTGTTTTTT. This translates into CASSGQGLDEKLFF. The V gene is TRBV19, the J gene TRBJ1-4; 9 bases are a match to TRBD1. The ends lost 5 bases at V and 6 bases at J; junction bases unmatched: 4. The CDR3 totals 14 residues. Germline CDR1 LNHDA, CDR2 SQIVND (reference sequence).

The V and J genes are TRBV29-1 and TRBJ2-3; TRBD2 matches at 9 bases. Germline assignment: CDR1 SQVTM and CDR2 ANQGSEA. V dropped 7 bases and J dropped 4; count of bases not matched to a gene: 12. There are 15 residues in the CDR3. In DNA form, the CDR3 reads TGCAGCGGGGGGCTAGCGGGAAACGGCGCAGATACGCAGTATTTT. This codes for CSGGLAGNGADTQYF.

The CDR3 DNA follows: TGTGCCAGCGCCCCCGGGACAGGGTTTTACGAGCAGTACTTC. Amino acids: CASAPGTGFYEQYF. The chain recombines TRBV27 with TRBJ2-7; 9 bases line up with TRBD1. CDR3 length: 14 residues. The V segment lost 8 bases and the J segment 4 bases; nucleotides outside the gene matches: 9. Germline CDR1 is MNHEY and CDR2 is SMNVEV (reference sequence).

The CDR3 DNA is TGTGCCAGCAGTAGGGATAGGGGGAAGTACGAGCAGTACTTC. This gives the protein CASSRDRGKYEQYF. This rearrangement joins TRBV28 to TRBJ2-7, with D possibly matching TRBD1 (6 bases). Germline V gene sequence: CDR1 MDHEN, CDR2 SYDVKM. Trimming removed 5 bases at V and 4 bases at J, with 15 bases between. This CDR3 has 14 residues.

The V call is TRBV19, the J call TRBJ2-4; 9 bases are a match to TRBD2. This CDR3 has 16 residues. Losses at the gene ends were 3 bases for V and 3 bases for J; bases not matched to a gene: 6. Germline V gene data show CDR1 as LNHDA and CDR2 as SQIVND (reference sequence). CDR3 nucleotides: TGTGCCAGTAGTATGTCTGAGCGGGAGGTCAAAAACATTCAGTACTTC. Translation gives CASSMSEREVKNIQYF.

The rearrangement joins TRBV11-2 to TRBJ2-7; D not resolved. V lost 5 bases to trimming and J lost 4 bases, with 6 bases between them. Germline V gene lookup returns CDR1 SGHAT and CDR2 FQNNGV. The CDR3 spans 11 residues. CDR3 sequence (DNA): TGTGCCAGCAGCCACCGGTACGAGCAGTACTTC. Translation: CASSHRYEQYF.

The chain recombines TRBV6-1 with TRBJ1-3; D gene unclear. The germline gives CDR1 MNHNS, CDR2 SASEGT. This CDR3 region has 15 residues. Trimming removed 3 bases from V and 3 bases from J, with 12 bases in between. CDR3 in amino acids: CASSEPRTGGNTIYF. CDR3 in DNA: TGTGCCAGCAGTGAGCCCCGAACTGGTGGAAACACCATATATTTT.

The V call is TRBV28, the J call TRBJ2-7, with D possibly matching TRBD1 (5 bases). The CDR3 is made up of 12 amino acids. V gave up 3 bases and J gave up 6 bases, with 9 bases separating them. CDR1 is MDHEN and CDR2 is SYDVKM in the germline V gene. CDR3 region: CASSFTRAEQYF. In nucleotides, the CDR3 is TGTGCCAGCAGTTTTACCAGGGCCGAGCAGTACTTC.

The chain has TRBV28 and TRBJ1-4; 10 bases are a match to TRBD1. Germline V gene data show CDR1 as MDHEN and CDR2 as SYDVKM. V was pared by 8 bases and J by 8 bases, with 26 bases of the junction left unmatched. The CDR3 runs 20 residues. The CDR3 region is CASRQENATGGFSMREKLFF. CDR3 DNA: TGTGCCAGCCGTCAGGAGAATGCGACAGGGGGCTTTTCTATGAGGGAAAAACTGTTTTTT.

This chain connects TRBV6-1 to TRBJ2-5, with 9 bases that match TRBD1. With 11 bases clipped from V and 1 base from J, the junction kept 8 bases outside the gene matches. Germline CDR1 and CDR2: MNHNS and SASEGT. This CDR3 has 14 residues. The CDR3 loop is CAGTRQGGQETQYF. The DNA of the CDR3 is TGTGCCGGGACGAGACAGGGGGGCCAAGAGACCCAGTACTTC.